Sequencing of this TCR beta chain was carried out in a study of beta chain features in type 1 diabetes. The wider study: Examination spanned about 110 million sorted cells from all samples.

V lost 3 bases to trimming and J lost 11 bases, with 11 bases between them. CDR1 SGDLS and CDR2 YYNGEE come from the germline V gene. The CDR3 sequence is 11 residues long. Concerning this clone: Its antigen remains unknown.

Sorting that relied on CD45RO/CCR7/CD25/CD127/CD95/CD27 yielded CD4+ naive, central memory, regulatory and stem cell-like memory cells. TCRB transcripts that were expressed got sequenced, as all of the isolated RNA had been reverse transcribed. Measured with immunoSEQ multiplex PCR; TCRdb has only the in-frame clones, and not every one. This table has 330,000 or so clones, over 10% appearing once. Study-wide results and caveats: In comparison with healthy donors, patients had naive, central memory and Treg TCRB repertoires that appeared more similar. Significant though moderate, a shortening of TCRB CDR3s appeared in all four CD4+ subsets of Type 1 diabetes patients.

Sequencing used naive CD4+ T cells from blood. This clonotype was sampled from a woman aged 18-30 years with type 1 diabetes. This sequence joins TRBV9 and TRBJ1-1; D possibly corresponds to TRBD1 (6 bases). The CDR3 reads CASSGDTGAFF. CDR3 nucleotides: TGTGCCAGCAGCGGTGATACAGGGGCTTTCTTT. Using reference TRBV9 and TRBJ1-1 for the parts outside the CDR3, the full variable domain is DSGVTQTPKHLITATGQRVTLRCSPRSGDLSVYWYQQSLDQGLQFLIQYYNGEERAKGNILERFSAQQFPDLHSELNLSSLELGDSALYFCASSGDTGAFFGQGTRLTVV.